A single sample gave rise to the 7 T cell receptor beta chains below, sequenced in a study of T cell responses to AZD1222 COVID-19 vaccine. Only in-frame clones appear in the TCRdb table, and some are missing; sequencing was by immunoSEQ multiplex PCR. There are roughly 200,000 clones in the sample; roughly 90% occur only once, and about 1.8% lies in the top ten. Here the sequenced sample was peripheral blood, taken 28 days after the second AZD1222 dose. Receptors were obtained from an adult who received the AZD1222 COVID-19 vaccine.

This clone is a singleton in its sample. The V gene is TRBV7-3, the J gene TRBJ2-3, with TRBD2 matching over 10 bases. The CDR3 sequence is 15 residues long. Trimming cost V 4 bases and J 5 bases; bases outside gene matches: 6. Germline V CDR1 and CDR2: SGHTA, FQGTGA. DNA of the CDR3: TGTGCCAGCAGCTCCGGGACTAGCGCCAGAGATACGCAGTATTTT. It codes for CASSSGTSARDTQYF.

The V gene is TRBV7-9, the J gene TRBJ1-2, with 8 bases lining up with TRBD1. There are 14 residues in the CDR3. With V trimmed by 5 bases and J by 8 bases, 10 bases remained unmatched. Germline V gives CDR1 SEHNR, CDR2 FQNEAQ (reference sequence). The CDR3 DNA is TGTGCCAGCAGCGCCACGACAGGGGAGGGGGGCTACACCTTC. Translated: CASSATTGEGGYTF.

V gene TRBV9 combines with J gene TRBJ1-1; no definite D call. From germline, CDR1 is SGDLS and CDR2 YYNGEE. V was clipped by 4 bases and J by 0 bases, with 10 bases between them. This CDR3 region has 14 residues. The CDR3 protein is CASSPRAVNTEAFF. The CDR3 nucleotides read TGTGCCAGCAGCCCCCGGGCGGTGAACACTGAAGCTTTCTTT.

The rearrangement links TRBV27 to TRBJ1-5, with a weak D call TRBD1 (5 bases). This CDR3 has 13 amino acids. CDR1 is MNHEY, CDR2 SMNVEV, per germline (reference sequence). Trimming cost V 0 bases and J 7 bases, with 7 bases left between them. Here the CDR3 reads CASSLSGDQPQHF. CDR3 DNA sequence: TGTGCCAGCAGTTTATCCGGGGACCAGCCCCAGCATTTT.

The CDR3 DNA reads as TGTGCCACAACGGACAGGTTAAACGGCTACACCTTC. Translated, it gives CATTDRLNGYTF. This sequence joins TRBV6-5 and TRBJ1-2; 7 positions match TRBD1. This CDR3 spans 12 amino acids. Trimming took 10 bases from V and 8 from J; bases not matched to a gene: 10. The germline V gene encodes CDR1 MNHEY and CDR2 SVGAGI.

The chain carries TRBV7-2 and TRBJ2-2, with no clear D. V lost 2 bases and J 6 bases, leaving 7 bases between the germline ends. Looked up from germline, CDR1 is SGHTA and CDR2 is FQGNSA. The CDR3 covers 13 residues. The CDR3 region is CASSLSGPGELFF. For the CDR3, the DNA is TGTGCCAGCAGCTTATCTGGACCCGGGGAGCTGTTTTTT.

The V call is TRBV5-5, the J call TRBJ1-5; 7 bases fit TRBD1. Germline CDR1 SGHKS, CDR2 YYEKEE (reference sequence). This CDR3 spans 14 amino acids. V lost 5 bases, J lost 2 bases, and 4 bases stayed unmatched. The CDR3: CASRPGTGNQPQHF. CDR3 coding DNA: TGTGCCAGCAGACCCGGGACAGGCAATCAGCCCCAGCATTTT.